This T cell receptor (beta chain) is drawn from a study of blood T cell repertoires in COVID-19. TCRdb's copy holds only in-frame clones and misses some; the assay was immunoSEQ multiplex PCR. In the table there are around 62,000 clones, 85% to 90% of which are singletons. Trimming stripped 6 bases from V and 6 bases from J, with 17 bases between. The CDR3 length is 14 residues. From germline, CDR1 is MNHEY and CDR2 SMNVEV (reference sequence). The TCR originated in a human donor in a cohort sampled during active COVID-19. The gene calls are TRBV27 and TRBJ1-2, with D unresolved. The sample taken for sequencing was peripheral blood. CDR3 sequence: CASSLTGTPDGYTF. The CDR3, as DNA: TGTGCCAGCAGCCTAACGGGTACCCCCGATGGCTACACCTTC.